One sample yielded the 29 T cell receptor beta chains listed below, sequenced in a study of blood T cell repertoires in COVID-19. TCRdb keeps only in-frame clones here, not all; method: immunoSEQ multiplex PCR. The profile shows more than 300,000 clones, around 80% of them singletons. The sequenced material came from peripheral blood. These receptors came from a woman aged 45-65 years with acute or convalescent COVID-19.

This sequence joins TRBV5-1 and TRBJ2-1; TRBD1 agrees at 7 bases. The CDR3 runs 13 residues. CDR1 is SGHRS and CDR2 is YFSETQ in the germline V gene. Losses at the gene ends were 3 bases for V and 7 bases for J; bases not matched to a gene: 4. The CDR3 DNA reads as TGCGCCAGCAGCTCCAACAGGGGAAATGAGCAGTTCTTC. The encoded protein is CASSSNRGNEQFF.

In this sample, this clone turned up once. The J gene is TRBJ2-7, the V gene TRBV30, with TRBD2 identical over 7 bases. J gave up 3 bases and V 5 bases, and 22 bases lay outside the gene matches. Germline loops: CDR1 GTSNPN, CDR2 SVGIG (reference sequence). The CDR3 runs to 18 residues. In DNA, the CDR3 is TGTGCCTGGTCGACGACGGCGCTGGGTGGGGGGGATTACTACGAGCAGTACTTC. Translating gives CAWSTTALGGGDYYEQYF.

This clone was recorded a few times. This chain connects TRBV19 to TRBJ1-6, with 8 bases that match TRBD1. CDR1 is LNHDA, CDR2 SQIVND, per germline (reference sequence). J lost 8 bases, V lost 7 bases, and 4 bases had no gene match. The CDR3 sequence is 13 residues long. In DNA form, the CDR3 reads TGTGCCAGTAACCCAGGGGGCGATTCACCCCTCCACTTT. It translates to CASNPGGDSPLHF.

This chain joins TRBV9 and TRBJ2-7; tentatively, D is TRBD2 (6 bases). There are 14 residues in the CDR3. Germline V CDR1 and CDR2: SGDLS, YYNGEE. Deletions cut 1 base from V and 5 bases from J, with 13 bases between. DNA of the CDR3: TGTGCCAGCAGCGTATTAGGAGGGAGTGACGAGCAGTACTTC. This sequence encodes CASSVLGGSDEQYF.

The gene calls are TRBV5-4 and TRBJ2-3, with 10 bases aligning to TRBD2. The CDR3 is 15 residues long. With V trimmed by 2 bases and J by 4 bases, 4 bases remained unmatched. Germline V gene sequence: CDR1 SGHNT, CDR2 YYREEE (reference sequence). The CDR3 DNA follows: TGTGCCAGCAGCTTAGGAGGACTAGCGGCAGATACGCAGTATTTT. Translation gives CASSLGGLAADTQYF.

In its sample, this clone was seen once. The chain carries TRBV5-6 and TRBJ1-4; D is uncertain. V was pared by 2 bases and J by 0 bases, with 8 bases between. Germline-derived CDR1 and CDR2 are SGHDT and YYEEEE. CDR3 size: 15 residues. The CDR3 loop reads CASSFLSATNEKLFF. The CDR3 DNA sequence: TGTGCCAGCAGCTTCCTGAGTGCAACTAATGAAAAACTGTTTTTT.

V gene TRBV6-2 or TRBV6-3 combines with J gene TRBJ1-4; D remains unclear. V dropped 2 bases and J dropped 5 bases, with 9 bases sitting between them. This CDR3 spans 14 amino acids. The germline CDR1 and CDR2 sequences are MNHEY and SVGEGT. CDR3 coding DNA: TGTGCCAGCAGTTACGGAGACTTCAATGAAAAACTGTTTTTT. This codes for CASSYGDFNEKLFF.

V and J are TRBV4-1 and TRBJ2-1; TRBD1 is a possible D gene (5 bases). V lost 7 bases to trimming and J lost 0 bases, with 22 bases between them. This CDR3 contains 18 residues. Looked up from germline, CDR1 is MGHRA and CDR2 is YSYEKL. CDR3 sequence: CASTRARIPLSSYNEQFF. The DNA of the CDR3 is TGCGCCAGCACCAGGGCGCGAATCCCTCTTAGCTCCTACAATGAGCAGTTCTTC.

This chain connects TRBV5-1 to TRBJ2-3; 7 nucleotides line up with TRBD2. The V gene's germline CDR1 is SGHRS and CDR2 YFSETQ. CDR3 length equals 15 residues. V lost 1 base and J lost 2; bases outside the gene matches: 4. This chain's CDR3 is CASSLNGDYTDTQYF. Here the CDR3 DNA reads TGCGCCAGCAGCTTGAATGGGGACTACACAGATACGCAGTATTTT. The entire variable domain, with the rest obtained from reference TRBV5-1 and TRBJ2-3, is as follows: KAGVTQTPRYLIKTRGQQVTLSCSPISGHRSVSWYQQTPGQGLQFLFEYFSETQRNKGNFPGRFSGRQFSNSRSEMNVSTLELGDSALYLCASSLNGDYTDTQYFGPGTRLTVL.

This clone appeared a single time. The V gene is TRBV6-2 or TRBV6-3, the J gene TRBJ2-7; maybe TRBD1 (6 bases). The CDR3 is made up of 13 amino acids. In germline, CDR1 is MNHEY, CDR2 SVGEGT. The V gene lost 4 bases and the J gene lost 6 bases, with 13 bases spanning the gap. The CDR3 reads CASSFHPGVEQYV. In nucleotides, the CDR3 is TGTGCCAGCAGTTTTCACCCAGGGGTCGAGCAGTACGTC.

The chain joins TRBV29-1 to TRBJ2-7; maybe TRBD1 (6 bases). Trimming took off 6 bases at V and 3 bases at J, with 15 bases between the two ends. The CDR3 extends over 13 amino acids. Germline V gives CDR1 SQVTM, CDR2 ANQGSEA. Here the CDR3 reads CSVPGDTNYEQYF. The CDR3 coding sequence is TGCAGCGTCCCTGGGGACACCAACTACGAGCAGTACTTC.

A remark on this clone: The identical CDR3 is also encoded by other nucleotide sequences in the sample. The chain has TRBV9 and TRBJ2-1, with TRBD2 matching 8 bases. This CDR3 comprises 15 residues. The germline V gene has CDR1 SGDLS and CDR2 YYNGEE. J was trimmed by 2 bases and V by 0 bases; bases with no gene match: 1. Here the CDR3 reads CASSVGTSPYNEQFF. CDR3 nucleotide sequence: TGTGCCAGCAGCGTAGGGACTAGCCCCTACAATGAGCAGTTCTTC.

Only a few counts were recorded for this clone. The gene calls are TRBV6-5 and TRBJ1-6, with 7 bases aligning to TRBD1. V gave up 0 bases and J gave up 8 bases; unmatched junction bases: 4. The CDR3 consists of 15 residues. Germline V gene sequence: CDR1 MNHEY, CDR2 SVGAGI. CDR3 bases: TGTGCCAGCAGTTACTCGACGGGACAGCATTCACCCCTCCACTTT. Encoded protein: CASSYSTGQHSPLHF.

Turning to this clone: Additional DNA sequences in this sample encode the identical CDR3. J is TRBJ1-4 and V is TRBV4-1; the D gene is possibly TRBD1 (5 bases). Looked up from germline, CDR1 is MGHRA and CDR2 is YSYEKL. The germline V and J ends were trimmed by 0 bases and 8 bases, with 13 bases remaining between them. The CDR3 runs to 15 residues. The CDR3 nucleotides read TGCGCCAGCAGCCAAGATGGGCAGGGTGGGGAAAAACTGTTTTTT. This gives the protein CASSQDGQGGEKLFF.

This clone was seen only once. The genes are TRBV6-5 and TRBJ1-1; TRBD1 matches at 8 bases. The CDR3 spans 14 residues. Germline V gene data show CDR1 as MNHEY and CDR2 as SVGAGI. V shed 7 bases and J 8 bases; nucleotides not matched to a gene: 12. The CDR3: CASIRIDRGPEAFF. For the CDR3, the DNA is TGTGCCAGCATTAGAATCGACAGGGGACCCGAAGCTTTCTTT.

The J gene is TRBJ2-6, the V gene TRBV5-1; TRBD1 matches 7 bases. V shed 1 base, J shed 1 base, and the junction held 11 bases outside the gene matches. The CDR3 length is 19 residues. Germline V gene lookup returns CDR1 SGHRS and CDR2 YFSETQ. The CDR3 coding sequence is TGCGCCAGCAGCTTGATGAGTAGGGGACAGCGATCTGGGGCCAACGTCCTGACTTTC. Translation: CASSLMSRGQRSGANVLTF.

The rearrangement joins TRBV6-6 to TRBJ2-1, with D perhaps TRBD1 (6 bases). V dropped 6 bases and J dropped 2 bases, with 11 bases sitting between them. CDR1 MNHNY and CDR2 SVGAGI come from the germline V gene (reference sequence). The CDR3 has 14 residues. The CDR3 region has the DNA TGTGCCAGCAGGCCCCGGGACACCTACAATGAGCAGTTCTTC. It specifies CASRPRDTYNEQFF.

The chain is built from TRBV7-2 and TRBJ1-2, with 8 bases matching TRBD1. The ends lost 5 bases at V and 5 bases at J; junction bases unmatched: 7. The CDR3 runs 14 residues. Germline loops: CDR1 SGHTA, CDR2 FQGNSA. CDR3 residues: CASSMQGAVYGYTF. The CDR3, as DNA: TGTGCCAGCAGCATGCAGGGGGCCGTTTATGGCTACACCTTC.

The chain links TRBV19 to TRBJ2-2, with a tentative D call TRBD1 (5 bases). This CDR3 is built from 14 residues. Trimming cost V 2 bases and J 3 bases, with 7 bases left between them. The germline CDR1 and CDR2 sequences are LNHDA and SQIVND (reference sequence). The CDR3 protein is CASSISRDTGELFF. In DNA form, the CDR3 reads TGTGCCAGTAGTATATCCAGGGACACCGGGGAGCTGTTTTTT.

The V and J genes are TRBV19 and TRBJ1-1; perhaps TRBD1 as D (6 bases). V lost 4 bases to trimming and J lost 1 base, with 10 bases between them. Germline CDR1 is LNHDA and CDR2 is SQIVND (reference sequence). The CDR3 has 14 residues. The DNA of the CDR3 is TGTGCCAGTAGTACAACAGGGACGAACACTGAAGCTTTCTTT. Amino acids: CASSTTGTNTEAFF.

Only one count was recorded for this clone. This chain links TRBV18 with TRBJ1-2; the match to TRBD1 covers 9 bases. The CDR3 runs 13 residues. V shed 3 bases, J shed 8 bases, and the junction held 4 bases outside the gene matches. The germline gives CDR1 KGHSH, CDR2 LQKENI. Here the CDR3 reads CASSPGQGQGYTF. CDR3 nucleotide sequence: TGTGCCAGCTCACCGGGACAGGGACAAGGCTACACCTTC.

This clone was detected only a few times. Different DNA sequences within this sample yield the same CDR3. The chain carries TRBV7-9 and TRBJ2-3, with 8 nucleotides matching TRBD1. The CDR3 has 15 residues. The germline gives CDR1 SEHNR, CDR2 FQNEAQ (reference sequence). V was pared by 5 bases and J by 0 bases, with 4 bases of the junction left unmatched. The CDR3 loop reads CASSPRDRSTDTQYF. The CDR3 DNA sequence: TGTGCCAGCAGCCCCCGGGACAGGAGCACAGATACGCAGTATTTT.

The CDR3 reads CAWNTGGANEKLFF. DNA for the CDR3: TGTGCCTGGAACACAGGGGGAGCTAATGAAAAACTGTTTTTT. The genes are TRBV30 and TRBJ1-4; TRBD1 agrees at 8 bases. This CDR3 spans 14 amino acids. Germline CDR1 GTSNPN, CDR2 SVGIG (reference sequence). V trimming: 4 bases; J trimming: 3 bases; junction bases outside the gene matches: 4.

The CDR3 DNA is TGTGCTGGGGGCCTAACAGGGCTGGAGATCCACGAGCAGTACTTC. Translated, it gives CAGGLTGLEIHEQYF. The gene calls are TRBV30 and TRBJ2-7; a possible D gene is TRBD1 (6 bases). CDR1 and CDR2 (germline): GTSNPN, SVGIG (reference sequence). The CDR3 runs 15 residues.

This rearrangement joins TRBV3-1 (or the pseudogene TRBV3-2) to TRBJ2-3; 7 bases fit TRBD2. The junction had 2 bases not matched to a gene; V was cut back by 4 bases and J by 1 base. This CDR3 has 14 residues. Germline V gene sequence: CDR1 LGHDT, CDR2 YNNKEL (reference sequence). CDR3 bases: TGTGCCAGCAGCCGGAGCGGGGGCACAGATACGCAGTATTTT. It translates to CASSRSGGTDTQYF.

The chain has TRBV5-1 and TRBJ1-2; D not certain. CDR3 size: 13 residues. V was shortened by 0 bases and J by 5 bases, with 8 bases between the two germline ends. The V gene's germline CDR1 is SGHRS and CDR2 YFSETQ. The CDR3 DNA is TGCGCCAGCAGCTTGGACAGTTTTTATGGCTACACCTTC. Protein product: CASSLDSFYGYTF.

CDR3: CASSWDRSYEQYF. In DNA, the CDR3 is TGTGCCAGCTCATGGGACAGGTCCTACGAGCAGTACTTC. The V gene is TRBV18, the J gene TRBJ2-7, with TRBD1 matching 8 bases. The CDR3 loop spans 13 amino acids. V was pared by 5 bases and J by 1 base, with 1 base of the junction left unmatched. The V gene's germline CDR1 is KGHSH and CDR2 LQKENI.

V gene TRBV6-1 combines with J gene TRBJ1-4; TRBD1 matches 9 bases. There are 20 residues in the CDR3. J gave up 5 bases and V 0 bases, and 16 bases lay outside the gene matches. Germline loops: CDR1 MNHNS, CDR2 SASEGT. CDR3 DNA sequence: TGTGCCAGCAGTGAAGCCGGGACAGGGTTGATTGGTTCGACAAATGAAAAACTGTTTTTT. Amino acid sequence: CASSEAGTGLIGSTNEKLFF.

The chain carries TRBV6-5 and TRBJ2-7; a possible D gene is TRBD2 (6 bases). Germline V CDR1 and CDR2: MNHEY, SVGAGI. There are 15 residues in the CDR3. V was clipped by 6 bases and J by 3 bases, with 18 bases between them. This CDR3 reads CASRGGGHFIYEQYF. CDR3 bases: TGTGCCAGCAGGGGGGGAGGACATTTCATCTACGAGCAGTACTTC.